This T cell receptor (beta chain) is from a study of regulatory T cells in long-lasting Graves disease. Regarding time point: persistent/refractory GD, antithyroid drugs over 5 years with positive TRAb. Extracted RNA from PBMCs served as the source of the TCR library. The authors built TCR beta libraries using iRepertoire HTBI primers and Arm-PCR of CDR3 regions. TCRdb processed the multiplex PCR reads anew with MiXCR; each CDR3 protein has one entry. The table records 650,000 to 700,000 distinct CDR3 sequences, 30% of them present only once. This clonotype was seen repeatedly, ten times or more. Its antigen is undetermined. Regarding the study as a whole: Persistent patients shared more public clonotypes (about 2,600) than new patients (approximately 970).

The clonotype was recovered from a female donor with Graves disease. The starting material was peripheral blood mononuclear cells (PBMCs), obtained when the disease was refractory, from a patient treated with antithyroid drugs.

CDR3 coding DNA: TGTGCCAGCAGTTTCTCCAGGGACAGCTATCAGCCCCAGCATTTT. It translates to CASSFSRDSYQPQHF. This chain joins TRBV6-5 and TRBJ1-5; 7 nucleotides match TRBD1. Looked up from germline, CDR1 is MNHEY and CDR2 is SVGAGI. This CDR3 is built from 15 residues. The V and J ends lost 4 bases and 5 bases, in that order; junction bases with no gene match: 8.